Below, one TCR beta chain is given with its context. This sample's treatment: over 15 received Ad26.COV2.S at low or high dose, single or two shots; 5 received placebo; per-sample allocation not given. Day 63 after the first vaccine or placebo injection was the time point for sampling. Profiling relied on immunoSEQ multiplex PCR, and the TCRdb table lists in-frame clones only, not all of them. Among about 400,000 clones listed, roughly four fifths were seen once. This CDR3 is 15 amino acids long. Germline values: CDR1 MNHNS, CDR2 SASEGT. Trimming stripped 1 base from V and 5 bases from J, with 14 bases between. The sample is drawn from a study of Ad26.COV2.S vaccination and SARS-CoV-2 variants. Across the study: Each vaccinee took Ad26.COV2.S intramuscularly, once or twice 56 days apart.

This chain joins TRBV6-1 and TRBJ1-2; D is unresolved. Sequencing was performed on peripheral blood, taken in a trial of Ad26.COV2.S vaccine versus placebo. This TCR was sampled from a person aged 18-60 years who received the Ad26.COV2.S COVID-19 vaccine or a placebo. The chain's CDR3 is CASSEGLSGRYGYTF. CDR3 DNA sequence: TGTGCCAGCAGTGAAGGACTCTCGGGGAGGTATGGCTACACCTTC.